At least ten counts were recorded for the clone carrying this TCR beta chain. Its antigen is undetermined. Two rounds of multiplex PCR amplified TCR beta CDR3 from genomic DNA. Gene-specific TRBV and TRBJ primers were used in PCR round one. One entry per CDR3 protein, called by TCRdb with MiXCR from the multiplex PCR reads. The data contain 15,000 to 20,000 distinct CDR3 sequences, approximately 30% of them singletons. The data were obtained in a study of prognosis after radiotherapy for stage I lung cancer. Whole-study context: Patients with stage I non-small cell lung cancer joined the study from April 2018 through early 2019. The study deemed all of its non-small cell lung cancer patients medically inoperable.

Study-wide results and limits: It was reported that patients with metastases and those without them differed in TRBV and TRBJ gene usage.

All patients, having had no prior chemotherapy, radiotherapy or other malignancies, were node-negative on CT and PET/CT. This CDR3 is built from 16 residues. Germline lookup yields CDR1 MDHEN and CDR2 SYDVKM. Trimming removed 4 bases from V and 2 bases from J, with 18 bases in between. Here the sequenced sample was PBMCs, taken before or after stereotactic body radiation therapy (not recorded which). This clonotype was sampled from a donor aged 50 or older with non-small cell lung cancer. The V and J genes are TRBV28 and TRBJ2-7; tentatively, D is TRBD1 (5 bases). CDR3 in amino acids: CASSYYDRLSTYEQYF. In DNA, the CDR3 is TGTGCCAGCAGTTACTACGACAGATTATCTACCTACGAGCAGTACTTC.